These 10 T cell receptor beta chains originate from one sample sequenced in a study of blood T cell repertoires in COVID-19. Data came from immunoSEQ multiplex PCR; TCRdb stores just in-frame clones and leaves some out. This table holds about 8,300 clones, approximately 84% found once. Material for sequencing was peripheral blood. These receptors were obtained from a human donor with active COVID-19. The donor label of this sample is uncertain.

The chain combines TRBV4-1 with TRBJ2-7, with 7 bases matching TRBD2. With V trimmed by 0 bases and J by 0 bases, 2 bases remained unmatched. CDR3 length equals 15 residues. The germline V gene has CDR1 MGHRA and CDR2 YSYEKL. CDR3 in amino acids: CASSQDGGSSYEQYF. The CDR3, as DNA: TGCGCCAGCAGCCAAGATGGCGGGAGCTCCTACGAGCAGTACTTC.

The chain carries TRBV10-1 and TRBJ2-2; weak D call: TRBD1 (6 bases). Germline CDR1 reads WNHNN; CDR2 reads SYGVQD (reference sequence). V lost 11 bases and J lost 6, with 22 bases in between. The CDR3 is 15 amino acids. CDR3 in DNA: TGCGCCCGATGCCCCCACAGGGTCGGTTCCGGGGAGCTGTTTTTT. Translated, it gives CARCPHRVGSGELFF.

This chain uses TRBV4-2 with TRBJ2-7; 7 nucleotides agree with TRBD1. This CDR3 comprises 14 residues. Germline assignment: CDR1 LGHNA and CDR2 YNFKEQ. V lost 4 bases to trimming and J lost 2 bases; unmatched junction nucleotides: 5. CDR3 nucleotide sequence: TGTGCCAGCAGCCTAGGGGGCGCGGCCTACGAGCAGTACTTC. Residues: CASSLGGAAYEQYF.

The V gene is TRBV5-1, the J gene TRBJ2-5; 11 bases map to TRBD2. The germline gives CDR1 SGHRS, CDR2 YFSETQ. The CDR3 spans 15 residues. Trimming removed 3 bases from V and 4 bases from J; junction bases left unmatched: 5. The CDR3 region is CASSWGLAVPETQYF. The CDR3 nucleotides are TGCGCCAGCAGCTGGGGACTAGCGGTCCCAGAGACCCAGTACTTC.

The rearrangement links TRBV21-1 to TRBJ1-1; the table gives TRBD1 as D, unverified against the DNA. TRBV21-1 is annotated as a pseudogene. The CDR3 runs 17 residues. In DNA form, the CDR3 reads TGTGCCAGCAGCAAAGTTTTACCGAGGGGGATGAACACTGAAGCTTTCTTT. Its translation: CASSKVLPRGMNTEAFF.

The genes are TRBV11-2 and TRBJ1-1; D is unresolved. The CDR3 sequence is 12 residues long. Trimming removed 1 base at V and 7 bases at J, with 7 bases between. Germline V gives CDR1 SGHAT, CDR2 FQNNGV. Written as DNA, the CDR3 is TGTGCCAGCAGCTTAGGGGCAGTTGAAGCTTTCTTT. Translating gives CASSLGAVEAFF.

V usage is TRBV9 and J usage is TRBJ1-2; no reliable D call. Trimming stripped 0 bases from V and 0 bases from J, with 18 bases between. Germline-derived CDR1 and CDR2 are SGDLS and YYNGEE. The CDR3 covers 18 residues. CDR3 in DNA: TGTGCCAGCAGCGTAGGGCCCTCGATCCAAAACCCTAACTATGGCTACACCTTC. It codes for CASSVGPSIQNPNYGYTF.

V gene TRBV5-1 combines with J gene TRBJ2-1; D not certain. From germline, CDR1 is SGHRS and CDR2 YFSETQ. The CDR3 contains 12 residues. V gave up 4 bases and J gave up 7 bases, with 9 bases separating them. The CDR3 loop reads CASSPRQNEQFF. CDR3 bases: TGCGCCAGCAGCCCGAGGCAGAATGAGCAGTTCTTC.

The rearrangement joins TRBV11-2 to TRBJ2-1, with D possibly matching TRBD1 (6 bases). The CDR3 loop spans 18 amino acids. The germline CDR1 and CDR2 sequences are SGHAT and FQNNGV. Between the trimmed V and J ends, which lost 2 bases and 8 bases, there was a span of 25 bases. CDR3 loop: CASSLRDRISFLLDEQFF. The DNA for the CDR3 is TGTGCCAGCAGCTTAAGAGACAGGATTTCTTTCTTACTCGATGAGCAGTTCTTC.

This chain joins TRBV24-1 and TRBJ2-7, with no clear D. There are 12 residues in the CDR3. Trimming shortened V by 6 bases and J by 3 bases, and 8 bases separated the two germline ends. Germline CDR1 is KGHDR and CDR2 is SFDVKD. In DNA, the CDR3 is TGTGCCACCAGTTCGGGTGGCTACGAGCAGTACTTC. This translates into CATSSGGYEQYF.